Each of the 14 T cell receptor beta chains below was sequenced from the same sample in a study of blood T cell repertoires in COVID-19. Sequenced by immunoSEQ multiplex PCR; TCRdb stores in-frame clones only, minus some. The table includes some 240,000 clones, 80% to 90% detected once. Sequencing was performed on peripheral blood. The receptors were gathered from a man in his forties or fifties with active or convalescent COVID-19.

The rearrangement links TRBV28 to TRBJ2-7; 9 bases are shared with TRBD2. The CDR3 is 15 amino acids. The germline CDR1 and CDR2 sequences are MDHEN and SYDVKM. The V and J ends lost 5 bases and 1 base, in that order; junction bases with no gene match: 6. The CDR3, as DNA: TGTGCCAGCAGTCCTCATCTAGCGGGGTCCTACGAGCAGTACTTC. Protein product: CASSPHLAGSYEQYF. Supplemented by reference TRBV28 and TRBJ2-7, the full variable domain reads DVKVTQSSRYLVKRTGEKVFLECVQDMDHENMFWYRQDPGLGLRLIYFSYDVKMKEKGDIPEGYSVSREKKERFSLILESASTNQTSMYLCASSPHLAGSYEQYFGPGTRLTVT.

This clone came up a few times. The chain combines TRBV13 with TRBJ2-2; maybe TRBD1 (6 bases). The CDR3 is 15 amino acids. V was cut by 2 bases and J by 2 bases, with 9 bases left in between. Per germline, CDR1 PRHDT and CDR2 FYEKMQ (reference sequence). The DNA of the CDR3 is TGTGCCAGCAGCTTACGGGACACAAACACCGGGGAGCTGTTTTTT. Its protein is CASSLRDTNTGELFF.

The V gene is TRBV2, the J gene TRBJ1-6; D is undetermined. Trimming left V 4 bases short and J 5 bases short, with 12 bases between. CDR3 length: 15 residues. CDR1 and CDR2 from the germline V gene are SNHLY and FYNNEI. In nucleotides, the CDR3 is TGTGCCAGCAGTGTTTTCGATGGAGATAATTCACCCCTCCACTTT. This sequence encodes CASSVFDGDNSPLHF.

The V gene is TRBV7-2, the J gene TRBJ1-2; D might be TRBD1 (5 bases). The CDR3 spans 16 residues. CDR1 and CDR2 (germline): SGHTA, FQGNSA. The ends were cut back, 5 bases at V and 8 bases at J, with 24 bases in the middle. The CDR3 loop reads CASSPSAGRDLGGYTF. CDR3 in DNA: TGTGCCAGCAGCCCTAGCGCAGGGCGAGACCTCGGAGGCTACACCTTC. Combining the CDR3 with reference TRBV7-2 and TRBJ1-2 gives the whole variable domain GAGVSQSPSNKVTEKGKDVELRCDPISGHTALYWYRQSLGQGLEFLIYFQGNSAPDKSGLPSDRFSAERTGGSVSTLTIQRTQQEDSAVYLCASSPSAGRDLGGYTFGSGTRLTVV.

The chain employs TRBV3-1 (or the pseudogene TRBV3-2) and TRBJ2-6; weak D call: TRBD1 (6 bases). V lost 3 bases and J 2 bases, leaving 11 bases between the germline ends. This CDR3 has 16 amino acids. Per germline, CDR1 LGHDT and CDR2 YNNKEL (reference sequence). The CDR3 bases are TGTGCCAGCAGCCAGCCCACAGGGACTGGGGCCAACGTCCTGACTTTC. Amino acids: CASSQPTGTGANVLTF.

J is TRBJ2-2 and V is TRBV18; no clear D gene. The length of the CDR3 is 13 residues. V was pared by 0 bases and J by 4 bases, with 3 bases between. The germline gives CDR1 KGHSH, CDR2 LQKENI. CDR3 coding DNA: TGTGCCAGCTCACCACCCGTCACCGGGGAGCTGTTTTTT. It is translated as CASSPPVTGELFF.

V and J are TRBV24-1 and TRBJ2-2, with 14 bases matching TRBD2. Germline CDR1 KGHDR, CDR2 SFDVKD. V dropped 4 bases and J dropped 3; count of bases not matched to a gene: 9. This CDR3 spans 19 amino acids. The CDR3 DNA sequence: TGTGCCACCAGTGACCCGGGACTAGCGGGGGCGTGGGACACCGGGGAGCTGTTTTTT. This codes for CATSDPGLAGAWDTGELFF.

This clone was counted a few times. This chain links TRBV19 with TRBJ2-7; 11 bases agree with TRBD2. The V and J ends lost 2 bases and 3 bases, in that order; junction bases with no gene match: 3. Germline V gene sequence: CDR1 LNHDA, CDR2 SQIVND (reference sequence). This CDR3 is built from 15 residues. The CDR3 region is CASSILLAGVYEQYF. The CDR3 bases are TGTGCCAGTAGTATACTACTAGCGGGAGTCTACGAGCAGTACTTC.

This CDR3 is CASSKEDRGKGVKGSNQPQHF. The DNA for the CDR3 is TGTGCCAGCAGCAAAGAAGACAGGGGTAAGGGTGTGAAGGGCAGCAATCAGCCCCAGCATTTT. This chain connects TRBV21-1 to TRBJ1-5; the DNA was not used to check the table's D call, TRBD1. TRBV21-1 is an annotated pseudogene. This CDR3 is 21 amino acids long.

By proportion, this clone is medium-sized (0.01 to 0.1%). The rearrangement uses TRBV7-2 and TRBJ2-7; 7 bases map to TRBD2. Per the germline V gene, CDR1 is SGHTA and CDR2 is FQGNSA. V lost 0 bases to trimming and J lost 7 bases; unmatched junction nucleotides: 6. The CDR3 runs 14 residues. CDR3 in DNA: TGTGCCAGCAGCTTAGCGGGAGGGCCGGGAGAGCAGTACTTC. This sequence encodes CASSLAGGPGEQYF.

This rearrangement joins TRBV5-1 to TRBJ2-2, with a weak D call TRBD2 (6 bases). The germline CDR1 and CDR2 sequences are SGHRS and YFSETQ. The CDR3 covers 15 residues. V was shortened by 4 bases and J by 1 base, with 11 bases between the two germline ends. CDR3 sequence reads: CASSPTRGNTGELFF. CDR3 nucleotide sequence: TGCGCCAGCAGCCCAACGCGGGGGAACACCGGGGAGCTGTTTTTT.

The CDR3 loop reads CASSLRQGTEAFF. The CDR3 bases are TGTGCCAGCAGCCTCCGACAGGGAACTGAAGCTTTCTTT. V gene TRBV7-3 combines with J gene TRBJ1-1; 7 nucleotides line up with TRBD1. The germline gives CDR1 SGHTA, CDR2 FQGTGA. There are 13 residues in the CDR3. V shed 5 bases and J 5 bases; nucleotides not matched to a gene: 5.

The J gene is TRBJ1-5, the V gene TRBV6-5, with a weak D call TRBD1 (5 bases). The CDR3 runs to 13 residues. Trimming took 4 bases from V and 5 from J, leaving 9 bases between them. Germline V gene sequence: CDR1 MNHEY, CDR2 SVGAGI. The CDR3 sequence: CASSSTGDQPQHF. DNA for the CDR3: TGTGCCAGCAGTTCCACAGGAGATCAGCCCCAGCATTTT.

This sequence joins TRBV5-1 and TRBJ2-2; D unclear. Trimming removed 0 bases from V and 2 bases from J, with 8 bases in between. The CDR3 consists of 15 residues. Germline V lookup: CDR1 SGHRS, CDR2 YFSETQ. The CDR3 DNA sequence: TGCGCCAGCAGCTTGGGTAGGAGTAACACCGGGGAGCTGTTTTTT. Residues: CASSLGRSNTGELFF.